The 10 T cell receptor beta chains below all came from one sample that was sequenced in a study of control samples from healthy donors and cancer patients. Produced via immunoSEQ multiplex PCR; TCRdb's table is partial and in-frame only. The sample lists about 55,000 clones, 95% to 97% occurring once. Sequenced material: blood. The receptors here all came from a woman under 30 in good health.

The V call is TRBV7-9, the J call TRBJ2-7; no clear D gene. V was pared by 2 bases and J by 2 bases, with 7 bases between. The CDR3 extends over 13 amino acids. CDR1 SEHNR and CDR2 FQNEAQ come from the germline V gene (reference sequence). The chain's CDR3 is CASSLPATYEQYF. DNA for the CDR3: TGTGCCAGCAGCTTACCAGCAACCTACGAGCAGTACTTC. Drawing the rest from reference TRBV7-9 and TRBJ2-7, the complete variable domain is DTGVSQNPRHKITKRGQNVTFRCDPISEHNRLYWYRQTLGQGPEFLTYFQNEAQLEKSRLLSDRFSAERPKGSFSTLEIQRTEQGDSAMYLCASSLPATYEQYFGPGTRLTVT.

The V and J genes are TRBV11-3 and TRBJ1-1, with a weak D call TRBD1 (6 bases). The CDR3 is 13 residues long. With 5 bases removed from V and 5 bases from J, the gap between germline ends came to 12 bases. The germline gives CDR1 SGHNT, CDR2 YENEEA. The CDR3: CASSQVRGTEAFF. In nucleotides, the CDR3 is TGTGCCAGCAGCCAAGTCAGGGGTACTGAAGCTTTCTTT.

V gene TRBV5-1 combines with J gene TRBJ1-1, with 8 bases aligning to TRBD1. With 2 bases clipped from V and 4 bases from J, the junction kept 7 bases outside the gene matches. This CDR3 has 15 residues. Germline loops: CDR1 SGHRS, CDR2 YFSETQ. The CDR3 spells CASSFRQGLGTEAFF. CDR3 sequence (DNA): TGCGCCAGCAGCTTCAGACAGGGGTTGGGCACTGAAGCTTTCTTT.

As DNA, the CDR3 is TGTGCCAGCAGCTTAACTAGCGCCAACACCGGGGAGCTGTTTTTT. It translates to CASSLTSANTGELFF. The chain combines TRBV7-9 with TRBJ2-2, with 7 bases matching TRBD2. V lost 2 bases and J lost 2; bases outside the gene matches: 2. This CDR3 contains 15 residues. Germline V gives CDR1 SEHNR, CDR2 FQNEAQ (reference sequence).

The genes are TRBV7-9 and TRBJ2-6, with TRBD1 matching over 9 bases. The CDR3 extends over 16 amino acids. V shed 4 bases, J shed 4 bases, and the junction held 5 bases outside the gene matches. CDR1 is SEHNR and CDR2 is FQNEAQ in the germline V gene (reference sequence). The CDR3 is CASSYLTGGGANVLTF. CDR3 coding DNA: TGTGCCAGCAGCTACCTTACAGGGGGCGGGGCCAACGTCCTGACTTTC.

The sample holds one count of this clone. The rearrangement joins TRBV3-1 (or the pseudogene TRBV3-2) to TRBJ2-2; 14 bases line up with TRBD2. Germline V gene sequence: CDR1 LGHDT, CDR2 YNNKEL (reference sequence). CDR3 length: 16 residues. J was trimmed by 6 bases and V by 2 bases; bases with no gene match: 2. The CDR3 DNA is TGTGCCAGCAGCCAACGGACTAGCGGGGGGCCCGGGGAGCTGTTTTTT. This translates into CASSQRTSGGPGELFF.

The V call is TRBV10-2, the J call TRBJ2-7; TRBD1 aligns across 7 bases. This CDR3 is built from 15 residues. The J segment lost 4 bases and the V segment lost 4 bases, leaving 10 bases of the junction unmatched. Per germline, CDR1 WSHSY and CDR2 SAAADI. CDR3 sequence: CASSGSNRGSYEQYF. CDR3 nucleotide sequence: TGCGCCAGCAGTGGTAGCAACAGGGGCAGTTACGAGCAGTACTTC.

CDR3 bases: TGCGCCAGCAGCCAAGTGGGTAGCTATGGCTACACCTTC. The encoded protein is CASSQVGSYGYTF. The chain links TRBV4-1 to TRBJ1-2; D gene ambiguous. This CDR3 has 13 amino acids. Germline-derived CDR1 and CDR2 are MGHRA and YSYEKL. Trimming cost V 1 base and J 4 bases, with 7 bases left between them.

V and J are TRBV12-2 and TRBJ1-1. TRBV12-2 is a documented pseudogene. The CDR3 runs to 21 residues. Here the CDR3 reads CASRLANSVFIFGLEDTEAFF. CDR3 nucleotide sequence: TGTGCAAGTCGCTTAGCGAATTCGGTTTTTATTTTTGGGTTGGAGGACACTGAAGCTTTCTTT.

The gene calls are TRBV5-6 and TRBJ1-3, with 7 bases that match TRBD1. This CDR3 is 18 amino acids long. Germline CDR1 is SGHDT and CDR2 is YYEEEE. Germline trimming cut 1 base from V and 1 base from J; bases unmatched to any gene: 11. The CDR3 DNA is TGTGCCAGCAGCTTGCCCGGACAGGTCTGGGATTCTGGAAACACCATATATTTT. Translating gives CASSLPGQVWDSGNTIYF.